The 24 T cell receptor beta chains given below trace back to one sample, sequenced in a study of technical replicates of blood from a few donors. Generated by immunoSEQ multiplex PCR, the TCRdb table keeps only in-frame clones and is missing some. The table has 70,000 to 95,000 clones, over 85% seen once. Sequencing was performed on T cells isolated from PBMCs. The source is a human donor in good health.

The CDR3 nucleotides are TGCGCCAGCAGCCACCGGGAGGCCTCAGATACGCAGTATTTT. This translates into CASSHREASDTQYF. J is TRBJ2-3 and V is TRBV4-1, with TRBD2 matching 7 bases. CDR1 and CDR2 (germline): MGHRA, YSYEKL. The CDR3 covers 14 residues. After removal of 3 bases from V and 4 bases from J, the junction contained 4 bases not matched to a gene.

The chain is built from TRBV19 and TRBJ1-5; 8 bases match TRBD1. The CDR3 is 16 amino acids. The V gene end was trimmed by 7 bases and the J gene end by 7 bases; junction bases not matched to a gene: 15. Germline V CDR1 and CDR2: LNHDA, SQIVND (reference sequence). The CDR3 nucleotides read TGTGCCAGTAACTCTGACAGGGGCAACGAAAGGCAGCCCCAGCATTTT. Translating it yields CASNSDRGNERQPQHF.

The chain joins TRBV27 to TRBJ1-6; TRBD1 might be the D (6 bases). V gave up 6 bases and J gave up 6 bases, with 12 bases separating them. CDR1 MNHEY and CDR2 SMNVEV come from the germline V gene (reference sequence). The CDR3 totals 14 residues. Written as DNA, the CDR3 is TGTGCCAGCAGACTCTGGACAGTTAATTCACCCCTCCACTTT. It encodes CASRLWTVNSPLHF.

This chain uses TRBV6-5 with TRBJ1-4; D ambiguous. Trimming cost V 2 bases and J 7 bases, with 11 bases left between them. The CDR3 consists of 14 residues. CDR1 is MNHEY and CDR2 is SVGAGI in the germline V gene. CDR3 in amino acids: CASSYGAGREKLFF. The CDR3 nucleotides read TGTGCCAGCAGTTACGGCGCAGGCCGTGAAAAACTGTTTTTT.

The V call is TRBV7-8, the J call TRBJ1-1, with D maybe TRBD1 (5 bases). The V and J ends lost 2 bases and 1 base respectively, with 14 bases between them. Per germline, CDR1 SGHVS and CDR2 FQNEAQ. The CDR3 contains 16 residues. This chain's CDR3 is CASSLLSGGSNTEAFF. For the CDR3, the DNA is TGTGCCAGCAGCTTACTGTCGGGGGGATCGAACACTGAAGCTTTCTTT.

This clone appeared once. This chain uses TRBV25-1 with TRBJ2-3, with D perhaps TRBD2 (5 bases). The CDR3 has 14 residues. The V gene's germline CDR1 is MGHDK and CDR2 SYGVNS. V shed 4 bases and J shed 0 bases, with 8 bases lying between them. Here the CDR3 reads CASSGTGSTDTQYF. The CDR3 DNA is TGTGCCAGCAGTGGGACTGGGAGCACAGATACGCAGTATTTT.

V usage is TRBV28 and J usage is TRBJ2-5; D is perhaps TRBD2 (6 bases). This CDR3 has 14 amino acids. The germline V and J ends were trimmed by 3 bases and 4 bases, with 12 bases remaining between them. The germline CDR1 and CDR2 sequences are MDHEN and SYDVKM. The CDR3, as DNA: TGTGCCAGCAGTTTCCCAGGAGGGTCAGAGACCCAGTACTTC. As protein: CASSFPGGSETQYF.

The V call is TRBV2, the J call TRBJ2-5, with D tentatively TRBD2 (6 bases). CDR3 size: 13 residues. Trimming took 4 bases from V and 5 from J, leaving 11 bases between them. Per the germline V gene, CDR1 is SNHLY and CDR2 is FYNNEI. The CDR3 here is CASSVGGVETQYF. For the CDR3, the DNA is TGTGCCAGCAGTGTAGGCGGGGTTGAGACCCAGTACTTC.

J is TRBJ1-5 and V is TRBV28; D ambiguous. CDR1 is MDHEN, CDR2 SYDVKM, per germline. The CDR3 loop spans 16 amino acids. Trimming took off 6 bases at V and 6 bases at J, with 21 bases between the two ends. The CDR3 DNA reads TGTGCCAGCAGCCCCTCCCTGGGTGGGGAGGCTCAGCCCCAGCATTTT. Encoded protein: CASSPSLGGEAQPQHF.

The chain couples TRBV5-5 to TRBJ2-1; D ambiguous. This CDR3 is 14 amino acids long. V was cut by 2 bases and J by 0 bases, with 6 bases left in between. CDR1 is SGHKS and CDR2 is YYEKEE in the germline V gene (reference sequence). The DNA of the CDR3 is TGTGCCAGCAGCTTTATTAGCTCCTACAATGAGCAGTTCTTC. This encodes CASSFISSYNEQFF.

The chain carries TRBV5-5 and TRBJ1-5, with no clear D. Trimming shortened V by 4 bases and J by 9 bases, and 14 bases separated the two germline ends. CDR3 length equals 13 residues. Germline V CDR1 and CDR2: SGHKS, YYEKEE (reference sequence). CDR3: CASSPGNGWPQHF. The CDR3 region has the DNA TGTGCCAGCAGCCCGGGGAACGGGTGGCCCCAGCATTTT.

The chain recombines TRBV6-1 with TRBJ1-6, with 8 bases that match TRBD1. Germline V CDR1 and CDR2: MNHNS, SASEGT. There are 14 residues in the CDR3. J gave up 7 bases and V 4 bases, and 3 bases lay outside the gene matches. For the CDR3, the DNA is TGTGCCAGCAGTGGAACAGGGGGAAATTCACCCCTCCACTTT. It is translated as CASSGTGGNSPLHF.

The J gene is TRBJ2-4, the V gene TRBV5-1, with TRBD1 matching over 8 bases. There are 14 residues in the CDR3. Trimming took 0 bases from V and 6 from J; bases not matched to a gene: 2. Germline V gives CDR1 SGHRS, CDR2 YFSETQ. This chain's CDR3 is CASSLGQGRNIQYF. The CDR3 nucleotides are TGCGCCAGCAGCTTGGGACAGGGGAGAAACATTCAGTACTTC.

V is TRBV5-1 and J is TRBJ2-5, with TRBD2 matching 9 bases. The ends lost 0 bases at V and 2 bases at J; junction bases unmatched: 5. Per the germline V gene, CDR1 is SGHRS and CDR2 is YFSETQ. This CDR3 has 16 amino acids. The CDR3 DNA sequence: TGCGCCAGCAGCTTGGGGGCGGGAGGGGGTCAAGAGACCCAGTACTTC. This encodes CASSLGAGGGQETQYF.

This chain connects TRBV19 to TRBJ2-7, with TRBD2 matching 9 bases. This CDR3 contains 15 residues. Germline trimming cut 3 bases from V and 2 bases from J; bases unmatched to any gene: 5. The germline V gene has CDR1 LNHDA and CDR2 SQIVND (reference sequence). CDR3 nucleotides: TGTGCCAGTAGTATCTCTAGCGGGGCCCCCTACGAGCAGTACTTC. It specifies CASSISSGAPYEQYF.

The chain uses TRBV5-6 and TRBJ1-3; no clear D gene. Per germline, CDR1 SGHDT and CDR2 YYEEEE. The V and J ends lost 4 bases and 6 bases respectively, with 23 bases between them. This CDR3 region has 17 residues. CDR3 DNA: TGTGCCAGCAGCCGAACCCGTTCCCAAGCCTATGAAAACACCATATATTTT. Encoded protein: CASSRTRSQAYENTIYF.

J is TRBJ1-6 and V is TRBV6-5; D may be TRBD1 (6 bases). The length of the CDR3 is 13 residues. With 7 bases removed from V and 7 bases from J, the gap between germline ends came to 11 bases. CDR1 is MNHEY, CDR2 SVGAGI, per germline. In nucleotides, the CDR3 is TGTGCCAGCAAAGACAGGCACAATTCACCCCTCCACTTT. Protein sequence: CASKDRHNSPLHF.

This chain connects TRBV6-5 to TRBJ1-6; D may be TRBD1 (6 bases). CDR3 length equals 15 residues. Per the germline V gene, CDR1 is MNHEY and CDR2 is SVGAGI. V shed 3 bases and J shed 7 bases, with 13 bases lying between them. The CDR3 coding sequence is TGTGCCAGCAGTTATTTTACAGGGTTAAATTCACCCCTCCACTTT. Its translation: CASSYFTGLNSPLHF.

This clone was counted once. The chain employs TRBV2 and TRBJ2-1; 7 bases line up with TRBD1. Germline V gene data show CDR1 as SNHLY and CDR2 as FYNNEI. There are 15 residues in the CDR3. V lost 5 bases, J lost 0 bases, and 4 bases stayed unmatched. CDR3 loop: CASSRGQSSYNEQFF. CDR3 bases: TGTGCCAGCAGTAGGGGACAGAGCTCCTACAATGAGCAGTTCTTC.

The genes are TRBV6-1 and TRBJ1-5; unclear D gene. V gave up 0 bases and J gave up 7 bases, with 19 bases separating them. Looked up from germline, CDR1 is MNHNS and CDR2 is SASEGT. This CDR3 is 17 amino acids long. CDR3 nucleotides: TGTGCCAGCAGTGAAGCGTTAGGAACAGCTTTTTCGCAGCCCCAGCATTTT. Translating it yields CASSEALGTAFSQPQHF.

The chain links TRBV4-1 to TRBJ1-5, with D maybe TRBD1 (5 bases). The CDR3 is 16 amino acids. The V end was cut by 4 bases, the J end by 0 bases, with 13 bases between. The germline CDR1 and CDR2 sequences are MGHRA and YSYEKL. The CDR3 nucleotides read TGCGCCAGCAGCCCCCAACAGGCTTATAGCAATCAGCCCCAGCATTTT. Amino acid sequence: CASSPQQAYSNQPQHF.

Details on this clone: The junction differs from germline at one of its ends, possibly a read error. The rearrangement links TRBV28 to TRBJ2-3; 8 positions agree with TRBD2. The germline gives CDR1 MDHEN, CDR2 SYDVKM. CDR3 length: 12 residues. The CDR3: CASSPTGLVDKF. Written as DNA, the CDR3 is TGTGCCAGCAGTCCCACGGGACTAGTTGACAAGTTT.

The V call is TRBV5-1, the J call TRBJ2-7; D is perhaps TRBD2 (6 bases). This CDR3 is 16 amino acids long. Germline-derived CDR1 and CDR2 are SGHRS and YFSETQ. Trimming shortened V by 0 bases and J by 2 bases, and 15 bases separated the two germline ends. CDR3 region: CASSLAGGEGTYEQYF. In nucleotides, the CDR3 is TGCGCCAGCAGCTTGGCTGGCGGGGAAGGCACCTACGAGCAGTACTTC.

CDR3: CASSEVRGNEQFF. DNA of the CDR3: TGTGCCAGCAGTGAAGTCAGGGGAAATGAGCAGTTCTTC. The chain links TRBV6-1 to TRBJ2-1; D is possibly TRBD1 (6 bases). Trimming stripped 1 base from V and 7 bases from J, with 8 bases between. The CDR3 is made up of 13 amino acids. CDR1 is MNHNS, CDR2 SASEGT, per germline.